This T cell receptor beta chain was identified in a study of blood T cell repertoires in COVID-19. In the study overall: The study drew acute and convalescent COVID-19 samples from the United States, Italy and Spain. Sources were T cells, B-cell-depleted T cells, or PBMCs; the material itself was cDNA or gDNA.

How the authors handled the data: Reference gene primer amplification yielded estimated nucleated cell counts. Some clones are missing from TCRdb's copy, which holds only in-frame ones; the method was immunoSEQ multiplex PCR. D and trimming were read from the DNA, whereas the V and J calls and clone size are those reported in that table. The sample contains over 120,000 clones, more than 85% of which appear only once. The CDR3 loop spans 16 amino acids. Germline V gene sequence: CDR1 MNHEY, CDR2 SMNVEV (reference sequence). After removal of 2 bases from V and 3 bases from J, the junction contained 5 bases not matched to a gene.

The chain has TRBV27 and TRBJ2-1; 9 bases agree with TRBD2. The sequencing sample was made of peripheral blood. This TCR came from a man in his sixties with active or convalescent COVID-19. CDR3 in DNA: TGTGCCAGCAGTTTAAGGGGCGGGGGGGGCTACAATGAGCAGTTCTTC. Its translation: CASSLRGGGGYNEQFF.